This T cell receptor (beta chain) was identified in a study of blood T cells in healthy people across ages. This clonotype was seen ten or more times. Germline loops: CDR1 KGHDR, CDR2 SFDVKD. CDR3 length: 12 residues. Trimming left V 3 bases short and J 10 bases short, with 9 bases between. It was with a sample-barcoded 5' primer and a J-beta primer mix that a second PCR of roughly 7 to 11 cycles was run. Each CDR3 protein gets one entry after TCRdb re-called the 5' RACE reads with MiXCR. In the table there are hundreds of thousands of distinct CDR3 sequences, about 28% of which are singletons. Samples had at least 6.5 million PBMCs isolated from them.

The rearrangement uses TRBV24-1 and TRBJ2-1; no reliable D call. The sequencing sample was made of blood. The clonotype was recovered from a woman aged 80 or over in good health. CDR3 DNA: TGTGCCACCAGTGATGCCGATAAAGAGCAGTTCTTC. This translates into CATSDADKEQFF.